The next 15 T cell receptor beta chains were all read from a single sample in a study of Graves' ophthalmopathy and Graves' hyperthyroidism. RNA transcripts served as template for amplifying TCR beta CDR3 sequences. Second-round multiplex PCR followed a first-round RT-PCR using HTBI primers. Each CDR3 protein is one row after TCRdb ran MiXCR on the multiplex PCR reads. The table records a few hundred thousand distinct CDR3 sequences, under 45% of them present only once. The sequencing input was peripheral blood or thyroid tissue (not recorded which). Receptor source: an adult man with Graves' hyperthyroidism.

On this clonotype: A much larger clone lies a single base off, so this may be a read error. This chain's CDR3 is CASSLHGSSDYGYTF. CDR3 in DNA: TGTGCCAGCAGTTTACACGGATCATCAGACTATGGCTACACCTTC. The chain links TRBV12-3 or TRBV12-4 to TRBJ1-2, with no clear D. The CDR3 length is 15 residues. The V gene lost 2 bases and the J gene lost 3 bases, with 13 bases spanning the gap.

This rearrangement joins TRBV10-3 to TRBJ1-6; 9 nucleotides match TRBD1. CDR1 is ENHRY, CDR2 SYGVKD, per germline. The CDR3 spans 14 residues. V lost 10 bases, J lost 7 bases, and 8 bases stayed unmatched. In nucleotides, the CDR3 is TGTGCCAGCAGAAACGGACAGGGGAATTCACCCCTCCACTTT. Encoded protein: CASRNGQGNSPLHF.

As concerns this clonotype: Possible read error: a much larger clone is one base away. The chain employs TRBV20-1 and TRBJ2-2, with a weak D call TRBD1 (5 bases). The CDR3 runs to 13 residues. Looked up from germline, CDR1 is DFQATT and CDR2 is SNEGSKA (reference sequence). Trimming removed 6 bases from V and 4 bases from J, with 12 bases in between. In DNA, the CDR3 is TGCAGTGCCAGGATAGGGGTCACCGGGGAGCTGTTTTTT. Encoded protein: CSARIGVTGELFF.

This clonotype was observed a single time. The rearrangement links TRBV29-1 to TRBJ2-7; weak D call: TRBD1 (5 bases). The CDR3 runs to 11 residues. From germline, CDR1 is SQVTM and CDR2 ANQGSEA. Between the trimmed V and J ends, which lost 3 bases and 5 bases, there was a span of 8 bases. The chain's CDR3 is CSVDRDDEQYF. DNA of the CDR3: TGCAGCGTTGACAGGGATGACGAGCAGTACTTC.

The chain links TRBV28 to TRBJ2-2; D gene ambiguous. The CDR3 runs to 14 residues. Germline V CDR1 and CDR2: MDHEN, SYDVKM. V lost 8 bases and J lost 1, with 11 bases in between. CDR3 region: CASLRLLNTGELFF. The CDR3 DNA follows: TGTGCCAGCCTTAGACTCCTGAACACCGGGGAGCTGTTTTTT. The whole variable domain, remainder taken from reference TRBV28 and TRBJ2-2, is DVKVTQSSRYLVKRTGEKVFLECVQDMDHENMFWYRQDPGLGLRLIYFSYDVKMKEKGDIPEGYSVSREKKERFSLILESASTNQTSMYLCASLRLLNTGELFFGEGSRLTVL.

This clonotype was seen repeatedly, ten times or more. The rearrangement links TRBV10-3 to TRBJ1-2; TRBD1 agrees at 11 bases. Germline trimming cut 5 bases from V and 7 bases from J; bases unmatched to any gene: 6. Germline values: CDR1 ENHRY, CDR2 SYGVKD. The CDR3 loop spans 14 amino acids. CDR3: CAISTGTGGGGYTF. The CDR3 nucleotides read TGTGCCATCAGTACCGGGACAGGGGGAGGTGGCTACACCTTC.

The chain uses TRBV29-1 and TRBJ1-1; D is possibly TRBD1 (5 bases). Germline V gene data show CDR1 as SQVTM and CDR2 as ANQGSEA. The CDR3 has 14 amino acids. In DNA form, the CDR3 reads TGCAGTCGCACCGGGGGGGGTTCCCACACTGAAGCTTTCTTT. Its translation: CSRTGGGSHTEAFF.

The chain uses TRBV6-6 and TRBJ2-7, with no clear D. CDR1 MNHNY and CDR2 SVGAGI come from the germline V gene (reference sequence). CDR3 length: 15 amino acids. V was pared by 2 bases and J by 2 bases, with 13 bases between. CDR3 nucleotides: TGTGCCAGCAGTTACGGGCAGGTGACAACCTACGAGCAGTACTTC. Translation: CASSYGQVTTYEQYF.

This chain connects TRBV7-8 to TRBJ2-2; the D gene could be TRBD1 or TRBD2 (5 bases each). The V end was cut by 5 bases, the J end by 5 bases, with 15 bases between. CDR3 length: 15 residues. Per germline, CDR1 SGHVS and CDR2 FQNEAQ. As DNA, the CDR3 is TGTGCCAGCAGCCAAAGTGGCAGGGAGACCGGGGAGCTGTTTTTT. Translated, it gives CASSQSGRETGELFF.

This clonotype showed up many times. The chain carries TRBV10-3 and TRBJ2-6; TRBD2 agrees at 7 bases. The CDR3 contains 18 residues. V trimming: 6 bases; J trimming: 1 base; junction bases outside the gene matches: 12. CDR1 and CDR2 from the germline V gene are ENHRY and SYGVKD. The CDR3 is CAIRDGGRYRSGANVLTF. CDR3 DNA: TGTGCCATCAGGGATGGCGGGAGATATCGGTCTGGGGCCAACGTCCTGACTTTC.

The chain is built from TRBV20-1 and TRBJ2-2, with a weak D call TRBD1 (5 bases). There are 16 residues in the CDR3. Germline-derived CDR1 and CDR2 are DFQATT and SNEGSKA (reference sequence). Deletions cut 0 bases from V and 6 bases from J, with 17 bases between. Here the CDR3 reads CSARDGFQGESGELFF. The CDR3 DNA reads TGCAGTGCTAGAGACGGTTTTCAGGGTGAATCCGGGGAGCTGTTTTTT.

This clonotype was counted between two and nine times. The genes are TRBV3-1 and TRBJ2-7; the D is unclear. Germline lookup yields CDR1 LGHDT and CDR2 YNNKEL (reference sequence). The germline V and J ends were trimmed by 1 base and 2 bases, with 12 bases remaining between them. CDR3 length: 15 amino acids. In nucleotides, the CDR3 is TGTGCCAGCAGCCAAGCCGCGACATTGACCTACGAGCAGTACTTC. Protein: CASSQAATLTYEQYF.

This clonotype was counted a single time. The chain employs TRBV20-1 and TRBJ1-4; D gene unclear. The CDR3 has 11 amino acids. Germline CDR1 DFQATT, CDR2 SNEGSKA (reference sequence). The germline V and J ends were trimmed by 3 bases and 10 bases, with 9 bases remaining between them. The CDR3 DNA reads as TGCAGTGCTAGGGAGGCCGGAAAACTGTTTTTT. Translating gives CSAREAGKLFF.

This clonotype is a singleton in its sample. The V call is TRBV12-3 or TRBV12-4, the J call TRBJ1-6, with 8 nucleotides matching TRBD1. Trimming took 6 bases from V and 9 from J; bases not matched to a gene: 7. The CDR3 runs 14 residues. CDR3 in amino acids: CASSAGGRFSPLHF. In nucleotides, the CDR3 is TGTGCCAGCAGCGCAGGGGGCCGGTTTTCACCCCTCCACTTT.

The rearrangement joins TRBV11-2 to TRBJ1-1, with 7 bases aligning to TRBD1. The CDR3 runs to 16 residues. V lost 1 base and J lost 0; bases outside the gene matches: 5. Germline V gives CDR1 SGHAT, CDR2 FQNNGV. In nucleotides, the CDR3 is TGTGCCAGCAGCTTAGTAACAGGGGCGATGAACACTGAAGCTTTCTTT. This sequence encodes CASSLVTGAMNTEAFF.